These 30 T cell receptor beta chains were all obtained from the same sample, sequenced in a study of liver allograft versus peripheral blood T cells. In the study overall: Hepatic allograft T cell receptor repertoires were evaluated relative to those present in recipients' peripheral blood.

MiXCR was run by TCRdb on the reads, yielding one entry per CDR3 protein. The table shows fewer than 7,000 distinct CDR3 sequences, with approximately 15% occurring only once. The receptor source for this set is a human patient who had a liver transplant. Some T cells may trace back to the graft donor.

Ten or more counts support this clonotype. The chain links TRBV5-6 to TRBJ2-7, with 7 bases that match TRBD2. This CDR3 is built from 16 residues. Trimming cost V 0 bases and J 2 bases; bases outside gene matches: 8. Germline V gene data show CDR1 as SGHDT and CDR2 as YYEEEE. The CDR3: CASSLVSGGLPYEQYF. The CDR3 DNA follows: TGTGCCAGCAGCTTGGTGTCGGGAGGCCTGCCCTACGAGCAGTACTTC.

About this clonotype itself: This sequence may be a read error, since a much larger clone differs from it by one base. This chain joins TRBV10-3 and TRBJ1-1; the D gene is possibly TRBD1 (5 bases). Germline V gene lookup returns CDR1 ENHRY and CDR2 SYGVKD. The CDR3 loop spans 14 amino acids. The CDR3 here is CAISEGHTNTEASF. CDR3 coding DNA: TGTGCCATCAGTGAGGGACACACGAACACTGAAGCTTCCTTT.

This clonotype is medium-sized in the sample. The chain is built from TRBV10-3 and TRBJ2-7; tentatively, D is TRBD1 (8 bases). Germline CDR1 ENHRY, CDR2 SYGVKD. V lost 6 bases, J lost 0 bases, and 15 bases lay in between. The CDR3 extends over 15 amino acids. The CDR3 coding sequence is TGTGCCATCAGGGAACAGGGGGGGAGCTCCTACGAGCAGTACTTC. Amino acids: CAIREQGGSSYEQYF.

In its sample, this clonotype ranks as medium-sized (0.01 to 0.1%). This chain connects TRBV15 to TRBJ1-2; 7 bases agree with TRBD1. The J segment lost 1 base and the V segment lost 2 bases, leaving 1 base of the junction unmatched. Germline-derived CDR1 and CDR2 are LNHNV and YYDKDF (reference sequence). CDR3 length equals 14 residues. The CDR3: CATSRQGGNYGYTF. For the CDR3, the DNA is TGTGCCACCAGCAGACAGGGGGGTAACTATGGCTACACCTTC.

This clonotype was recorded a few times. J is TRBJ1-1 and V is TRBV6-5; D unclear. The germline V and J ends were trimmed by 2 bases and 0 bases, with 7 bases remaining between them. The CDR3 runs 14 residues. Germline lookup yields CDR1 MNHEY and CDR2 SVGAGI. CDR3 protein: CASSYGGLNTEAFF. The CDR3 nucleotides are TGTGCCAGCAGTTACGGAGGGCTGAACACTGAAGCTTTCTTT.

This clonotype is categorized as medium-sized (0.01 to 0.1%). This chain connects TRBV12-3 or TRBV12-4 to TRBJ1-5; D remains unclear. With 6 bases removed from V and 5 bases from J, the gap between germline ends came to 14 bases. The CDR3 has 14 residues. The CDR3 nucleotides read TGTGCCAGCAGCCACAGTTGGGCGGATCAGCCCCAGCATTTT. It encodes CASSHSWADQPQHF.

This clonotype is categorized as medium-sized. The rearrangement links TRBV12-3 or TRBV12-4 to TRBJ1-2; no clear D. The germline V and J ends were trimmed by 0 bases and 5 bases, with 10 bases remaining between them. The CDR3 is made up of 14 amino acids. This CDR3 reads CASSLARVYYGYTF. CDR3 nucleotide sequence: TGTGCCAGCAGTTTAGCGCGGGTGTATTATGGCTACACCTTC.

This clonotype is deemed medium-sized. This chain connects TRBV18 to TRBJ2-4; 8 nucleotides agree with TRBD1. Germline assignment: CDR1 KGHSH and CDR2 LQKENI. The CDR3 spans 13 residues. Unmatched junction bases numbered 9, after V lost 3 bases and J lost 14 bases. CDR3 nucleotide sequence: TGTGCCAGCTCACCGCAGGGGGCCCCGGTGGAGTACTTC. Translated: CASSPQGAPVEYF.

In its sample, this clonotype was seen many times. This rearrangement joins TRBV28 to TRBJ2-2; D may be TRBD1 or TRBD2 (5 bases each). The CDR3 loop spans 19 amino acids. Germline V gene lookup returns CDR1 MDHEN and CDR2 SYDVKM. Trimming cost V 2 bases and J 5 bases, with 24 bases left between them. This CDR3 reads CASSLHGRLGVGRTGELFF. The CDR3 coding sequence is TGTGCCAGCAGTTTACACGGTCGCCTGGGGGTAGGAAGGACCGGGGAGCTGTTTTTT.

On this clonotype: A far larger clone is one nucleotide away, so this likely arose from a read error. V and J are TRBV7-2 and TRBJ2-1; D not certain. The V gene's germline CDR1 is SGHTA and CDR2 FQGNSA. The CDR3 extends over 11 amino acids. Trimming removed 5 bases at V and 10 bases at J, with 9 bases between. The CDR3 DNA is TGTGCCAGCAGCGTAGGCTCGGAGCAGTTCTTC. Residues: CASSVGSEQFF.

By share of the sample, this clonotype is medium-sized. V gene TRBV27 combines with J gene TRBJ2-3, with TRBD1 matching 7 bases. The CDR3 is made up of 18 amino acids. V lost 5 bases and J lost 2; bases outside the gene matches: 16. Germline V CDR1 and CDR2: MNHEY, SMNVEV (reference sequence). The chain's CDR3 is CASSRRDRGRADTDTQYF. In DNA, the CDR3 is TGTGCCAGCAGTCGCCGGGACAGAGGTCGAGCGGACACAGATACGCAGTATTTT.

This clonotype is medium-sized in the sample. The chain employs TRBV28 and TRBJ1-4, with D perhaps matching TRBD1 (6 bases). In germline, CDR1 is MDHEN, CDR2 SYDVKM. CDR3 length equals 14 residues. Between the trimmed V and J ends, which lost 3 bases and 4 bases, there was a span of 9 bases. CDR3 in amino acids: CASSFGGNNEKLFF. CDR3 sequence (DNA): TGTGCCAGCAGTTTCGGGGGCAATAATGAAAAACTGTTTTTT.

In this sample, this clonotype is medium-sized. The chain joins TRBV6-5 to TRBJ1-5, with D possibly TRBD1 on 5 matching bases. The CDR3 runs to 14 residues. Per germline, CDR1 MNHEY and CDR2 SVGAGI. The ends were cut back, 7 bases at V and 7 bases at J, with 17 bases in the middle. The CDR3 bases are TGTGCCAGCACCGCCGGCCCGGGGCGGCAGCCCCAGCATTTT. Encoded protein: CASTAGPGRQPQHF.

This clonotype was seen many times. This rearrangement joins TRBV10-3 to TRBJ1-1, with TRBD1 matching 7 bases. The germline V gene has CDR1 ENHRY and CDR2 SYGVKD. V lost 5 bases and J lost 4; bases outside the gene matches: 7. CDR3 length: 14 amino acids. CDR3 sequence reads: CAISQTGVTTEAFF. In DNA, the CDR3 is TGTGCCATCAGTCAAACAGGGGTTACCACTGAAGCTTTCTTT.

This clonotype was detected ten times or more. This chain joins TRBV7-9 and TRBJ2-7; D remains unclear. Germline V gene data show CDR1 as SEHNR and CDR2 as FQNEAQ (reference sequence). This CDR3 contains 15 residues. V was trimmed by 5 bases and J by 2 bases, leaving 16 bases between them. The CDR3 here is CASSVNRAPTYEQYF. The CDR3 DNA follows: TGTGCCAGCAGCGTCAACCGGGCCCCGACCTACGAGCAGTACTTC.

This clonotype has only a few counts. The chain employs TRBV10-1 and TRBJ2-7; tentative D call: TRBD2 (5 bases). This CDR3 comprises 11 residues. The V gene's germline CDR1 is WNHNN and CDR2 SYGVQD (reference sequence). The V gene lost 7 bases and the J gene lost 6 bases, with 10 bases spanning the gap. The CDR3 spells CASTEGCEQYF. Written as DNA, the CDR3 is TGCGCCAGCACAGAGGGCTGCGAGCAGTACTTC.

In the case of this clonotype: A much larger clone lies one base from this, so it may be a read error. The chain recombines TRBV19 with TRBJ1-6; no reliable D call. The CDR3 loop spans 13 amino acids. Germline CDR1 and CDR2: LNHDA and SQIVND (reference sequence). Trimming removed 3 bases at V and 4 bases at J, with 4 bases between. The CDR3 spells CASSMPYNSPLHF. The CDR3 DNA reads TGTGCCAGTAGTATGCCTTATAATTCACCCCTCCACTTT.

This clonotype was counted between two and nine times. The chain employs TRBV3-1 and TRBJ1-6; a possible D gene is TRBD1 (5 bases). The V and J ends lost 4 bases and 3 bases respectively, with 7 bases between them. Germline CDR1 LGHDT, CDR2 YNNKEL (reference sequence). This CDR3 comprises 14 residues. CDR3 DNA: TGTGCCAGCAGCCGCAGGGACTATAATTCACCCCTCCACTTT. Translated: CASSRRDYNSPLHF.

This clonotype is labeled medium-sized. The chain recombines TRBV29-1 with TRBJ2-1, with 10 bases lining up with TRBD2. The V segment lost 7 bases and the J segment 6 bases; nucleotides outside the gene matches: 6. Germline V gene data show CDR1 as SQVTM and CDR2 as ANQGSEA. The CDR3 has 13 amino acids. The CDR3 is CSATSGRANEQFF. The CDR3 coding sequence is TGCAGCGCCACCAGCGGGAGGGCCAATGAGCAGTTCTTC.

By share, this clonotype ranks as medium-sized. The chain couples TRBV5-5 to TRBJ2-6; 7 bases line up with TRBD1. Germline V gene sequence: CDR1 SGHKS, CDR2 YYEKEE (reference sequence). V shed 6 bases and J 4 bases; nucleotides not matched to a gene: 7. This CDR3 is built from 15 residues. CDR3 in amino acids: CASTTTGVGANVLTF. The CDR3 DNA reads as TGTGCCAGCACCACAACAGGGGTAGGGGCCAACGTCCTGACTTTC.

Relative to its sample, this clonotype is medium-sized (0.01 to 0.1%). V is TRBV5-6 and J is TRBJ2-3; D may be TRBD2 (5 bases). The CDR3 is 15 residues long. V lost 4 bases and J lost 4, with 16 bases in between. CDR1 is SGHDT, CDR2 YYEEEE, per germline. The CDR3 DNA is TGTGCCAGCAGCCCCTATTTGAGGGTCGCAGATACGCAGTATTTT. This sequence encodes CASSPYLRVADTQYF. The full variable domain, with the rest looked up from reference TRBV5-6 and TRBJ2-3, is DAGVTQSPTHLIKTRGQQVTLRCSPKSGHDTVSWYQQALGQGPQFIFQYYEEEERQRGNFPDRFSGHQFPNYSSELNVNALLLGDSALYLCASSPYLRVADTQYFGPGTRLTVL.

In its sample, this clonotype ranks as medium-sized. The V gene is TRBV18, the J gene TRBJ1-5; possibly TRBD1 for D (6 bases). This CDR3 spans 14 amino acids. Germline lookup yields CDR1 KGHSH and CDR2 LQKENI. Trimming stripped 5 bases from V and 2 bases from J, with 10 bases between. The DNA of the CDR3 is TGTGCCAGCTCATACCGACAGGGCAATCAGCCCCAGCATTTT. Its translation: CASSYRQGNQPQHF. The complete variable domain, with remaining parts taken from reference TRBV18 and TRBJ1-5, reads NAGVMQNPRHLVRRRGQEARLRCSPMKGHSHVYWYRQLPEEGLKFMVYLQKENIIDESGMPKERFSAEFPKEGPSILRIQQVVRGDSAAYFCASSYRQGNQPQHFGDGTRLSIL.

By share, this clonotype ranks as medium-sized. The V call is TRBV18, the J call TRBJ2-1; D gene uncertain. CDR1 is KGHSH and CDR2 is LQKENI in the germline V gene. The CDR3 has 13 amino acids. The V end was cut by 1 base, the J end by 4 bases, with 5 bases between. CDR3 loop: CASSPLEYNEQFF. The CDR3 region has the DNA TGTGCCAGCTCACCACTAGAATACAATGAGCAGTTCTTC. The variable domain in full, completed from reference TRBV18 and TRBJ2-1, reads NAGVMQNPRHLVRRRGQEARLRCSPMKGHSHVYWYRQLPEEGLKFMVYLQKENIIDESGMPKERFSAEFPKEGPSILRIQQVVRGDSAAYFCASSPLEYNEQFFGPGTRLTVL.

This clonotype came up a few times. The V and J genes are TRBV7-2 and TRBJ2-3, with unresolved D. Germline V gives CDR1 SGHTA, CDR2 FQGNSA. V gave up 3 bases and J gave up 2 bases, with 18 bases separating them. There are 17 residues in the CDR3. The CDR3 protein is CASSLRVGWPHTDTQYF. CDR3 DNA: TGTGCCAGCAGCTTGAGAGTGGGCTGGCCCCACACAGATACGCAGTATTTT. Filled out from reference TRBV7-2 and TRBJ2-3, the complete variable domain reads GAGVSQSPSNKVTEKGKDVELRCDPISGHTALYWYRQSLGQGLEFLIYFQGNSAPDKSGLPSDRFSAERTGGSVSTLTIQRTQQEDSAVYLCASSLRVGWPHTDTQYFGPGTRLTVL.

As to this clonotype: Possible read error: a much larger clone is one base away. V gene TRBV7-2 combines with J gene TRBJ1-3; 9 nucleotides agree with TRBD1. The germline gives CDR1 SGHTA, CDR2 FQGNSA. The CDR3 contains 14 residues. In DNA form, the CDR3 reads TGTGCCAGCAGCCCGGGACAGGGTGAAAACACCACATATTTT. It translates to CASSPGQGENTTYF.

Many counts were recorded for this clonotype. The chain uses TRBV28 and TRBJ2-3; D assignment may be TRBD1 or TRBD2 (5 bases each). From germline, CDR1 is MDHEN and CDR2 SYDVKM. The CDR3 has 14 amino acids. With 7 bases removed from V and 4 bases from J, the gap between germline ends came to 15 bases. CDR3 coding DNA: TGTGCCAGCACGAGGGGTTTGGGGGCAGATACGCAGTATTTT. Translating gives CASTRGLGADTQYF.

Turning to this clonotype: Being one base from a much bigger clone, this may be a read error. The chain couples TRBV7-2 to TRBJ2-1; 9 nucleotides agree with TRBD2. The assigned J gene may be wrong: the sequence end matches TRBJ2-7 better. Germline V gene data show CDR1 as SGHTA and CDR2 as FQGNSA. The CDR3 extends over 15 amino acids. The CDR3, as DNA: TGTGCCAGCAGCCATAGCGGGAGCTCCTACAATGAGCAGTACTTC. Translating it yields CASSHSGSSYNEQYF.

This clonotype is medium-sized by share. V is TRBV20-1 and J is TRBJ2-7; D perhaps matches TRBD1 (5 bases). This CDR3 comprises 14 residues. CDR1 is DFQATT, CDR2 SNEGSKA, per germline (reference sequence). V was trimmed by 2 bases and J by 0 bases, leaving 11 bases between them. CDR3 nucleotide sequence: TGCAGTGCTAGACACGTCAGGGACTCCTACGAGCAGTACTTC. It encodes CSARHVRDSYEQYF.

By proportion, this clonotype is medium-sized. The chain links TRBV5-6 to TRBJ2-7, with TRBD1 identical over 7 bases. Germline CDR1 is SGHDT and CDR2 is YYEEEE. The CDR3 is 14 residues long. Trimming removed 4 bases from V and 2 bases from J; junction bases left unmatched: 6. The DNA of the CDR3 is TGTGCCAGCAGCCTCCTAGGGACAGCCTACGAGCAGTACTTC. Its translation is CASSLLGTAYEQYF.

By share, this clonotype counts as medium-sized. The CDR3 bases are TGTGCCAGCAGCCGGACTTTCGACGAGCAGTACTTC. Translating gives CASSRTFDEQYF. The chain links TRBV6-2 or TRBV6-3 to TRBJ2-7; TRBD2 might be the D (5 bases). Trimming removed 6 bases from V and 5 bases from J, with 11 bases in between. This CDR3 contains 12 residues. Germline V gene lookup returns CDR1 MNHEY and CDR2 SVGEGT.